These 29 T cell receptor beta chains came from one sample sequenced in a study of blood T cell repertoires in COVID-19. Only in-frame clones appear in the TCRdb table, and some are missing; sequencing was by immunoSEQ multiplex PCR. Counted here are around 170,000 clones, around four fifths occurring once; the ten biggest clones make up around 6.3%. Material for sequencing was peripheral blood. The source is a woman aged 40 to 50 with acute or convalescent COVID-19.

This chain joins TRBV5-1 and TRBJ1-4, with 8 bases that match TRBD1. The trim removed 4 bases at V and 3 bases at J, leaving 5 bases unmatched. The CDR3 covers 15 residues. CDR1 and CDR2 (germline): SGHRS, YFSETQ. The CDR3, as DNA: TGCGCCAGCAGCAGTGTACAGGGGGCTAATGAAAAACTGTTTTTT. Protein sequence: CASSSVQGANEKLFF.

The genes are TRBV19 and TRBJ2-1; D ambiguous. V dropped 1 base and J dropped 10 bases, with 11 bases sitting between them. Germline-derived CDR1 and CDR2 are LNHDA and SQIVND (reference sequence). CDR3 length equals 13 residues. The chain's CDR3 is CASSIVPNGEQFF. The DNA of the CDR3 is TGTGCCAGTAGTATAGTTCCCAACGGGGAGCAGTTCTTC.

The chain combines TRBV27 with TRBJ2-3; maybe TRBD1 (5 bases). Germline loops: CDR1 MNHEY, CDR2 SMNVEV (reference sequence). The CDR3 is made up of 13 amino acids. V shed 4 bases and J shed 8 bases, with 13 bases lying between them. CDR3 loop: CASSSNRFGTQYF. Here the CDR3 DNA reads TGTGCCAGCAGTTCCAACAGGTTCGGTACGCAGTATTTT.

CDR3 nucleotide sequence: TGTGCCAGCGCAGGACAGGACCAAGAGACCCAGTACTTC. It translates to CASAGQDQETQYF. The chain employs TRBV5-4 and TRBJ2-5; 7 nucleotides match TRBD1. The CDR3 contains 13 residues. The V segment lost 7 bases and the J segment 0 bases; nucleotides outside the gene matches: 3. The germline CDR1 and CDR2 sequences are SGHNT and YYREEE (reference sequence).

CDR3 residues: CASSSLAGAYEQYF. In DNA form, the CDR3 reads TGTGCCAGTAGTAGTCTAGCGGGAGCCTACGAGCAGTACTTC. This sequence joins TRBV19 and TRBJ2-7; 10 bases are a match to TRBD2. The CDR3 is made up of 14 amino acids. Germline CDR1 and CDR2: LNHDA and SQIVND (reference sequence). J was trimmed by 2 bases and V by 4 bases; bases with no gene match: 2.

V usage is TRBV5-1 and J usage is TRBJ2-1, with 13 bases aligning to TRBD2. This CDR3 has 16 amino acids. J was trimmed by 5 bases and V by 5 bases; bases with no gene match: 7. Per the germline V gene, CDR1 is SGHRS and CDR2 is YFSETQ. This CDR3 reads CASSYGLAGVNNEQFF. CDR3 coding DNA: TGCGCCAGCAGTTACGGACTAGCGGGGGTAAACAATGAGCAGTTCTTC.

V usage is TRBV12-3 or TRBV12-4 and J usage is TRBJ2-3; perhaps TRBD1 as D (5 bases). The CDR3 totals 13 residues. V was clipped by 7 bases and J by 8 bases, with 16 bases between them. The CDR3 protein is CASKYLLQGTQYF. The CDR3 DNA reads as TGTGCCAGCAAGTACCTACTTCAGGGTACGCAGTATTTT.

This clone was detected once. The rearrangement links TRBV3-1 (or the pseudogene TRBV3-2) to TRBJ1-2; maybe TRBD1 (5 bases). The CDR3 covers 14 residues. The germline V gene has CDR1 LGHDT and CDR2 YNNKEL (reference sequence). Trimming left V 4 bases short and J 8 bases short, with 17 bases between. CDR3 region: CASSPHQGSGGYTF. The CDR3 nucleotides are TGTGCCAGCAGCCCCCACCAGGGATCGGGCGGCTACACCTTC.

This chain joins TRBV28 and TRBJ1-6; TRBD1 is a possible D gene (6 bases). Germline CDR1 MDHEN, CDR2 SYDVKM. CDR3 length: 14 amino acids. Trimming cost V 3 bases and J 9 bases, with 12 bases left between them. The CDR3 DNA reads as TGTGCCAGCAGTTTGTCAGGGGCCAGTTCACCCCTCCACTTT. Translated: CASSLSGASSPLHF. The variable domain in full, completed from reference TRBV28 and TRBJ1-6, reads DVKVTQSSRYLVKRTGEKVFLECVQDMDHENMFWYRQDPGLGLRLIYFSYDVKMKEKGDIPEGYSVSREKKERFSLILESASTNQTSMYLCASSLSGASSPLHFGNGTRLTVT.

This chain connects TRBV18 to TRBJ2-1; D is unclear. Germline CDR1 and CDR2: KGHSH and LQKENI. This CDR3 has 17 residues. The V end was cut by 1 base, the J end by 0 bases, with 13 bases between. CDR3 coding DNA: TGTGCCAGCTCACCACAGATCAGTTATGGCTCCTACAATGAGCAGTTCTTC. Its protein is CASSPQISYGSYNEQFF.

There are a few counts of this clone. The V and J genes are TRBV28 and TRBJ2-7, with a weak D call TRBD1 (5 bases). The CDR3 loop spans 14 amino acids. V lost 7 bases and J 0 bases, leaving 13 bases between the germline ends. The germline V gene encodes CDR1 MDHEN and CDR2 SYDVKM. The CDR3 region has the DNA TGTGCCAGCACCAAAACAGGAAACTCCTACGAGCAGTACTTC. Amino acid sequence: CASTKTGNSYEQYF. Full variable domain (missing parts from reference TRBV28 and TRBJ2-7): DVKVTQSSRYLVKRTGEKVFLECVQDMDHENMFWYRQDPGLGLRLIYFSYDVKMKEKGDIPEGYSVSREKKERFSLILESASTNQTSMYLCASTKTGNSYEQYFGPGTRLTVT.

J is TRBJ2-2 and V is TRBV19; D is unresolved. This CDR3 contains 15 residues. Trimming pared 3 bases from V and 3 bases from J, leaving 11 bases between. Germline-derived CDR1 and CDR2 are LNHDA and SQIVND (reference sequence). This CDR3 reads CASSISQDYTGELFF. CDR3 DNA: TGTGCCAGTAGTATCTCCCAGGATTACACCGGGGAGCTGTTTTTT.

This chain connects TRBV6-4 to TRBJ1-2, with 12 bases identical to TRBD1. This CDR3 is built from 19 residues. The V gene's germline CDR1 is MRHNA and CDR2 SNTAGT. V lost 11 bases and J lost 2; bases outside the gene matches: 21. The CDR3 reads CALQERGQGATSGNYGYTF. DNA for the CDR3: TGTGCCCTTCAAGAGAGGGGACAGGGGGCTACGTCGGGGAACTATGGCTACACCTTC.

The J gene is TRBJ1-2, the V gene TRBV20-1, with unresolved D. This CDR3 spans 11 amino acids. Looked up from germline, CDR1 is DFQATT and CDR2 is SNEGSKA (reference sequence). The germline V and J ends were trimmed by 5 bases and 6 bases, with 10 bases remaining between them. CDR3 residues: CSAPDNDGYTF. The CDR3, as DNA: TGCAGTGCTCCTGACAACGATGGCTACACCTTC.

The CDR3 is CASSGQLNQPQHF. In DNA form, the CDR3 reads TGTGCCAGCAGCGGACAGCTCAATCAGCCCCAGCATTTT. This rearrangement joins TRBV2 to TRBJ1-5; TRBD1 is a possible D gene (6 bases). Germline CDR1 is SNHLY and CDR2 is FYNNEI. V was cut by 6 bases and J by 3 bases, with 9 bases left in between. The CDR3 spans 13 residues.

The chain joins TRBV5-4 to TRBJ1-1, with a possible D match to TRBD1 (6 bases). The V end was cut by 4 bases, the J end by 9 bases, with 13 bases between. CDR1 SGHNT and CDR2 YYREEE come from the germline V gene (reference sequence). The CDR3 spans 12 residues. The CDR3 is CASSPGTRQAFF. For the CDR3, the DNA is TGTGCCAGCAGCCCTGGGACACGACAAGCTTTCTTT.

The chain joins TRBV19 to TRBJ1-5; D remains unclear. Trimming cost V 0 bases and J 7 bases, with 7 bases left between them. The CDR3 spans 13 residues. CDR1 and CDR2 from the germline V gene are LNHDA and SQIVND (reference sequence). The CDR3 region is CASSIDGVQPQHF. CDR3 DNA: TGTGCCAGTAGTATAGACGGTGTCCAGCCCCAGCATTTT.

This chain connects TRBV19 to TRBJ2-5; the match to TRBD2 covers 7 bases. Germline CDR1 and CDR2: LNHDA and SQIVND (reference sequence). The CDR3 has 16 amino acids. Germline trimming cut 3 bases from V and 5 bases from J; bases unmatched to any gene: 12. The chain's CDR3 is CASSMWGFSGGETQYF. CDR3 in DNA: TGTGCCAGTAGTATGTGGGGTTTTTCCGGGGGGGAGACCCAGTACTTC.

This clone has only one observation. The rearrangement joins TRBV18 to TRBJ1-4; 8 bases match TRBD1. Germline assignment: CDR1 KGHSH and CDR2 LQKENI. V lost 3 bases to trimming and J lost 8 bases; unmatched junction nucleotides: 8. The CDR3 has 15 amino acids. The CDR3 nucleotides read TGTGCCAGCTCACCTAACAGGGGGGACGGCGAAAAACTGTTTTTT. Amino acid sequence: CASSPNRGDGEKLFF.

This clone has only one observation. The CDR3 sequence: CATAGYNEQFF. CDR3 bases: TGTGCCACCGCAGGGTACAATGAGCAGTTCTTC. The chain uses TRBV24-1 and TRBJ2-1; D may be TRBD1 (5 bases). Trimming cost V 9 bases and J 4 bases, with 6 bases left between them. This CDR3 region has 11 residues. CDR1 and CDR2 from the germline V gene are KGHDR and SFDVKD.

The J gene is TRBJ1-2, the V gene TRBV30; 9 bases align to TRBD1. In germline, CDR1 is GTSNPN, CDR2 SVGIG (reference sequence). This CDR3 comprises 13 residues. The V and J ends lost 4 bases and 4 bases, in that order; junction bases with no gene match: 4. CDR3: CAWMGQGFYGYTF. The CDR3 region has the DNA TGTGCCTGGATGGGACAGGGCTTCTATGGCTACACCTTC.

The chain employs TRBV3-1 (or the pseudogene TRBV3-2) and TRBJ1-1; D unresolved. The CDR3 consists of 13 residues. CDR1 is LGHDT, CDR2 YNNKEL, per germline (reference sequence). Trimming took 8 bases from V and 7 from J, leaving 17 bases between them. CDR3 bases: TGTGCCAGCCGGATGGGCGGGGTGAGTGAAGCTTTCTTT. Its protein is CASRMGGVSEAFF.

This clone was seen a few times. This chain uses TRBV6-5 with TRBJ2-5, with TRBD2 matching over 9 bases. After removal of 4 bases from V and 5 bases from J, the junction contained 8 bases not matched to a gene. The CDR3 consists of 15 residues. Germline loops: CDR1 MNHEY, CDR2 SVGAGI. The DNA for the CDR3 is TGTGCCAGCAGTTCATCTCTAGCGGGAAGGGAGACCCAGTACTTC. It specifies CASSSSLAGRETQYF.

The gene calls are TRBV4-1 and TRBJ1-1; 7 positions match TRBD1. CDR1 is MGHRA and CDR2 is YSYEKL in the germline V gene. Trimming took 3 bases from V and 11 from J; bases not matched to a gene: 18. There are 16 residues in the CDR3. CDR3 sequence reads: CASSHGAGGGTNLAFF. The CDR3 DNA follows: TGCGCCAGCAGCCACGGGGCAGGGGGAGGTACGAATCTGGCTTTCTTT.

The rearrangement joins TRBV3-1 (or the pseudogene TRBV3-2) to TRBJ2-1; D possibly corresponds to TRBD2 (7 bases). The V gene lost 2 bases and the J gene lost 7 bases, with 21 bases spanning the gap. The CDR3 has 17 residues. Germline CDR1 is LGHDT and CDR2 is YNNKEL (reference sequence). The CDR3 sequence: CASSQSNWGGLMNEQFF. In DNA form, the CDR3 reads TGTGCCAGCAGCCAAAGCAATTGGGGGGGCCTTATGAATGAGCAGTTCTTC.

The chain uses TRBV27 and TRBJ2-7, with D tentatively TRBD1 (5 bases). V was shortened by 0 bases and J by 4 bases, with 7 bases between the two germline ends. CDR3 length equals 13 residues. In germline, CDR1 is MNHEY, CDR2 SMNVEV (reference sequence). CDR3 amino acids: CASSLSQGYEQYF. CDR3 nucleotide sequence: TGTGCCAGCAGTTTATCGCAGGGTTACGAGCAGTACTTC.

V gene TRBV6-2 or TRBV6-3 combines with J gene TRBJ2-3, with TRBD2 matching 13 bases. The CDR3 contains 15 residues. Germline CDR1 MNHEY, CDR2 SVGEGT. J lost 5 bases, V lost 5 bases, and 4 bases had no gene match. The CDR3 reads CASSPGTSGVDTQYF. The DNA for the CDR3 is TGTGCCAGCAGTCCAGGGACTAGCGGGGTAGATACGCAGTATTTT.

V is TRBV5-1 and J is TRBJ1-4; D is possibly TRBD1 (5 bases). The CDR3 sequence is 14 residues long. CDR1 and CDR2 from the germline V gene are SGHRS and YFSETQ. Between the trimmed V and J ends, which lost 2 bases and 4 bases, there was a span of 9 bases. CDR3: CASSLGDLNEKLFF. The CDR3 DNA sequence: TGCGCCAGCAGCTTAGGGGATCTTAATGAAAAACTGTTTTTT.

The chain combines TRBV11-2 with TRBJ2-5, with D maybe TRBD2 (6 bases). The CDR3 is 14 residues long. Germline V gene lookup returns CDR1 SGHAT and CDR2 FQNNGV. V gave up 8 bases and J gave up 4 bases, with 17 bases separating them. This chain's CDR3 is CASAFGFGGETQYF. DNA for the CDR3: TGTGCCAGCGCGTTTGGTTTCGGGGGAGAGACCCAGTACTTC.